One sample yielded the 11 T cell receptor beta chains listed below, sequenced in a study of blood T cell repertoires in COVID-19. Repertoires were generated with immunoSEQ multiplex PCR, while TCRdb's copy carries only in-frame clones and drops some. Here the sample spans approximately 250,000 clones, around 89% being singletons. The sample comprised PBMCs or T cells enriched from blood (not recorded which). The receptors shown here come from a woman aged 25-40 years with acute COVID-19.

This chain links TRBV29-1 with TRBJ2-7; a possible D gene is TRBD1 (6 bases). In germline, CDR1 is SQVTM, CDR2 ANQGSEA. The ends were cut back, 5 bases at V and 3 bases at J, with 11 bases in the middle. CDR3 length: 12 amino acids. This CDR3 is CSVTDRLYEQYF. DNA of the CDR3: TGCAGCGTTACCGACAGGCTCTACGAGCAGTACTTC.

This sequence joins TRBV12-3 or TRBV12-4 and TRBJ2-2; 8 bases line up with TRBD2. This CDR3 comprises 13 residues. V lost 6 bases to trimming and J lost 6 bases; unmatched junction nucleotides: 3. The CDR3 protein is CASRGREAGELFF. CDR3 coding DNA: TGTGCCAGCAGGGGGCGGGAGGCCGGGGAGCTGTTTTTT.

The V call is TRBV4-1, the J call TRBJ2-7, with a weak D call TRBD2 (7 bases). Germline-derived CDR1 and CDR2 are MGHRA and YSYEKL. V was trimmed by 4 bases and J by 2 bases, leaving 15 bases between them. CDR3 length: 15 amino acids. CDR3 sequence (DNA): TGCGCCAGCAGCCGCGGGGGCGGTGGTACCTACGAGCAGTACTTC. Amino acids: CASSRGGGGTYEQYF.

This chain uses TRBV10-2 with TRBJ2-5; the match to TRBD1 covers 10 bases. With V trimmed by 6 bases and J by 4 bases, 5 bases remained unmatched. In germline, CDR1 is WSHSY, CDR2 SAAADI. There are 14 residues in the CDR3. In DNA, the CDR3 is TGCGCCAGCAGGGGCCGGGACAGGGGAGAGACCCAGTACTTC. Protein sequence: CASRGRDRGETQYF.

This chain joins TRBV21-1 and TRBJ2-1; TRBD2, the table's D call, lacks a check against the DNA. TRBV21-1 has pseudogene status. CDR3 length equals 16 residues. In nucleotides, the CDR3 is TGTGCCAGCAGCAGGGGGCGGGGCGGGGGACACAATGAGCAGTTCTTC. Encoded protein: CASSRGRGGGHNEQFF.

The chain links TRBV19 to TRBJ2-1; TRBD2 aligns across 11 bases. The CDR3 runs to 15 residues. V was pared by 5 bases and J by 8 bases, with 8 bases of the junction left unmatched. Per germline, CDR1 LNHDA and CDR2 SQIVND (reference sequence). The CDR3 here is CASSLALAGDHEQFF. The CDR3 DNA follows: TGTGCCAGTAGTCTGGCACTAGCGGGAGACCATGAGCAGTTCTTC.

The chain couples TRBV6-2 or TRBV6-3 to TRBJ2-2; 9 bases fit TRBD2. Germline assignment: CDR1 MNHEY and CDR2 SVGEGT. Losses at the gene ends were 4 bases for V and 1 base for J; bases not matched to a gene: 7. CDR3 length: 17 amino acids. CDR3 sequence (DNA): TGTGCCAGCAGTTCCCTCGGCGGGAGGGGGAACACCGGGGAGCTGTTTTTT. It is translated as CASSSLGGRGNTGELFF.

This CDR3 reads CASSLHGTGDEKLFF. The CDR3 nucleotides are TGTGCCAGCAGCTTACACGGGACAGGGGACGAAAAACTGTTTTTT. The chain links TRBV13 to TRBJ1-4; 10 nucleotides line up with TRBD1. V was clipped by 2 bases and J by 8 bases; unmatched bases: 5. Germline V gives CDR1 PRHDT, CDR2 FYEKMQ (reference sequence). CDR3 size: 15 residues.

The rearrangement links TRBV3-1 (or the pseudogene TRBV3-2) to TRBJ2-3; possibly TRBD1 for D (7 bases). Germline CDR1 is LGHDT and CDR2 is YNNKEL (reference sequence). The CDR3 is 17 residues long. The germline V and J ends were trimmed by 2 bases and 6 bases, with 21 bases remaining between them. CDR3 nucleotide sequence: TGTGCCAGCAGCCAATCGGAGGGGGCCTCCGGCGTGGATACGCAGTATTTT. It specifies CASSQSEGASGVDTQYF.

The chain uses TRBV11-2 and TRBJ1-1; TRBD1 is a possible D gene (6 bases). CDR1 and CDR2 from the germline V gene are SGHAT and FQNNGV. There are 15 residues in the CDR3. Trimming removed 5 bases from V and 4 bases from J, with 17 bases in between. The DNA of the CDR3 is TGTGCCAGCAGCCCGCACAGGGATTCGGGCACTGAAGCTTTCTTT. It yields the protein CASSPHRDSGTEAFF.

This clone has more than one count but fewer than ten. The chain joins TRBV2 to TRBJ2-7, with D possibly being TRBD1 (6 bases). Germline-derived CDR1 and CDR2 are SNHLY and FYNNEI. V gave up 8 bases and J gave up 2 bases, with 19 bases separating them. This CDR3 spans 15 amino acids. The CDR3 spells CASGRVTGLTYEQYF. CDR3 nucleotide sequence: TGTGCCAGCGGACGGGTGACAGGACTTACCTACGAGCAGTACTTC.